Shown below are 19 T cell receptor beta chains from a single sample sequenced in a study of T-cell reconstitution after alpha-beta-depleted transplantation in children. During its preparation, the TCRbeta library received unique molecular identifiers. TCRdb itself ran the PCR reads through MiXCR, one entry per CDR3 protein. The table has about 440,000 distinct CDR3 sequences, 43% seen once. This sample comprised PBMCs, obtained before TCRalphabeta/CD19-depleted stem cell transplant. Receptors originate from a girl aged 2 to 9 with aplastic anemia, due to receive a stem cell transplant.

The chain recombines TRBV20-1 with TRBJ2-7; 9 bases line up with TRBD2. This CDR3 has 13 residues. The J segment lost 3 bases and the V segment lost 6 bases, leaving 6 bases of the junction unmatched. From germline, CDR1 is DFQATT and CDR2 SNEGSKA (reference sequence). This CDR3 reads CSASRSGSYEQYF. CDR3 DNA sequence: TGCAGTGCCAGTCGTAGCGGGAGCTACGAGCAGTACTTC.

This clonotype has a count of ten or more. This sequence joins TRBV5-1 and TRBJ2-7, with a possible D match to TRBD1 (6 bases). V lost 4 bases and J 1 base, leaving 12 bases between the germline ends. The CDR3 consists of 14 residues. The germline CDR1 and CDR2 sequences are SGHRS and YFSETQ. CDR3 bases: TGCGCCAGCAGCCAAAGGGACAATTCCTACGAGCAGTACTTC. Its protein product is CASSQRDNSYEQYF. Combining the CDR3 with reference TRBV5-1 and TRBJ2-7 gives the whole variable domain KAGVTQTPRYLIKTRGQQVTLSCSPISGHRSVSWYQQTPGQGLQFLFEYFSETQRNKGNFPGRFSGRQFSNSRSEMNVSTLELGDSALYLCASSQRDNSYEQYFGPGTRLTVT.

Points on this clonotype: Germline is not matched at one junction end, which may reflect a read error. The V and J genes are TRBV7-7 and TRBJ2-1; D could derive from TRBD1 or TRBD2 (5 bases each). The CDR3 contains 14 residues. Germline V gene sequence: CDR1 SSHAT, CDR2 FNYEAQ (reference sequence). CDR3 coding DNA: TGTGCTAGCAGCTTAGCGTTGGGGGAAGGTGAGCAGTTCTTC. Translating gives CASSLALGEGEQFF.

This clonotype was seen many times. The chain combines TRBV12-3 or TRBV12-4 with TRBJ1-1; D is ambiguous. V dropped 6 bases and J dropped 4 bases, with 6 bases sitting between them. The CDR3 extends over 11 amino acids. The CDR3 sequence is CASRVGTEAFF. DNA for the CDR3: TGTGCCAGCAGGGTGGGCACTGAAGCTTTCTTT.

The rearrangement joins TRBV20-1 to TRBJ1-5; tentatively, D is TRBD1 (6 bases). The CDR3 contains 16 residues. Germline V gives CDR1 DFQATT, CDR2 SNEGSKA (reference sequence). V was cut by 3 bases and J by 1 base, with 16 bases left in between. The CDR3 sequence is CSARDSTGGSNQPQHF. The DNA for the CDR3 is TGCAGTGCTAGGGACTCCACGGGGGGCAGCAATCAGCCCCAGCATTTT.

V and J are TRBV7-9 and TRBJ1-3; D remains ambiguous. The V end lost 5 bases, the J end lost 4 bases, and 18 bases lay between the germline ends. This CDR3 is built from 16 residues. The V gene's germline CDR1 is SEHNR and CDR2 FQNEAQ (reference sequence). The CDR3 loop reads CASSERSPLIGNTIYF. The CDR3 DNA sequence: TGTGCCAGCAGCGAGCGTAGCCCTCTCATAGGAAACACCATATATTTT.

This clonotype was detected many times. The chain has TRBV20-1 and TRBJ2-7; no clear D. Per germline, CDR1 DFQATT and CDR2 SNEGSKA (reference sequence). Trimming pared 7 bases from V and 1 base from J, leaving 8 bases between. The CDR3 consists of 11 residues. The CDR3 DNA reads as TGCAGTGGAACCCTGTCCTACGAGCAGTACTTC. Translated, it gives CSGTLSYEQYF.

This clonotype was recorded a few times. DNA for the CDR3: TGTGCCAGCAGCTTCCCGGGACTAGCGGTCCAAGAGACCCAGTACTTC. Translation: CASSFPGLAVQETQYF. The chain recombines TRBV7-2 with TRBJ2-5, with 11 nucleotides matching TRBD2. Germline lookup yields CDR1 SGHTA and CDR2 FQGNSA. V was clipped by 3 bases and J by 1 base; unmatched bases: 4. This CDR3 spans 16 amino acids.

This chain connects TRBV28 to TRBJ2-5; no clear D gene. The V and J ends lost 4 bases and 3 bases respectively, with 9 bases between them. The CDR3 covers 13 residues. Looked up from germline, CDR1 is MDHEN and CDR2 is SYDVKM. CDR3: CASSSGSKETQYF. The CDR3 nucleotides are TGTGCCAGCAGTTCCGGGTCGAAAGAGACCCAGTACTTC.

J is TRBJ2-7 and V is TRBV12-3 or TRBV12-4; no clear D gene. The CDR3 is 13 amino acids. Trimming took off 0 bases at V and 7 bases at J, with 10 bases between the two ends. The DNA of the CDR3 is TGTGCCAGCAGTTTAGCTTATACCGTAGAGCAGTACTTC. Protein sequence: CASSLAYTVEQYF.

V is TRBV30 and J is TRBJ2-2; the D is unclear. V lost 2 bases to trimming and J lost 7 bases, with 8 bases between them. The CDR3 is 12 residues long. Germline CDR1 reads GTSNPN; CDR2 reads SVGIG (reference sequence). CDR3 bases: TGTGCCTGGAGTCAATTATTCGGGGAGCTGTTTTTT. The encoded protein is CAWSQLFGELFF.

This clonotype showed up just a few times. The V gene is TRBV10-3, the J gene TRBJ2-5; 7 nucleotides line up with TRBD1. The V gene's germline CDR1 is ENHRY and CDR2 SYGVKD. CDR3 length: 15 amino acids. The V gene end was trimmed by 10 bases and the J gene end by 3 bases; junction bases not matched to a gene: 14. The CDR3 DNA sequence: TGTGCCACCCAACGATCGACAGGGATTGAAGAGACCCAGTACTTC. Its translation is CATQRSTGIEETQYF.

A few counts support this clonotype. V usage is TRBV15 and J usage is TRBJ2-1; 7 positions match TRBD2. This CDR3 spans 16 amino acids. The V gene's germline CDR1 is LNHNV and CDR2 YYDKDF (reference sequence). The trim removed 2 bases at V and 3 bases at J, leaving 7 bases unmatched. Written as DNA, the CDR3 is TGTGCCACCAGCAGACCGCGGGAGACTAGCTACAATGAGCAGTTCTTC. Encoded protein: CATSRPRETSYNEQFF.

This rearrangement joins TRBV12-3 or TRBV12-4 to TRBJ2-5; D may be TRBD1 (6 bases). The CDR3 sequence is 16 residues long. With 3 bases removed from V and 4 bases from J, the gap between germline ends came to 18 bases. The CDR3 nucleotides read TGTGCCAGCAGTTTTGGTCACAGGGTTATTGGAGAGACCCAGTACTTC. This codes for CASSFGHRVIGETQYF.

This clonotype was seen repeatedly, ten times or more. The rearrangement uses TRBV7-2 and TRBJ2-1; a weak D match, TRBD1 (5 bases). Trimming took 0 bases from V and 4 from J, leaving 16 bases between them. Per germline, CDR1 SGHTA and CDR2 FQGNSA. The CDR3 runs 17 residues. For the CDR3, the DNA is TGTGCCAGCAGCTTAGCGGGCAGGGTGGGGAATTACAATGAGCAGTTCTTC. It codes for CASSLAGRVGNYNEQFF.

This clonotype was counted only a few times. V gene TRBV7-2 combines with J gene TRBJ1-1, with D maybe TRBD1 (6 bases). V was clipped by 6 bases and J by 2 bases, with 7 bases between them. The CDR3 covers 12 residues. CDR1 and CDR2 (germline): SGHTA, FQGNSA. The CDR3 DNA is TGTGCCAGCAGACAGGGTAACACTGAAGCTTTCTTT. It translates to CASRQGNTEAFF.

The table lists this clonotype with many counts. The V gene is TRBV7-2, the J gene TRBJ2-7; the D is unclear. Trimming took off 1 base at V and 2 bases at J, with 15 bases between the two ends. Germline V CDR1 and CDR2: SGHTA, FQGNSA. The CDR3 has 16 amino acids. CDR3 amino acids: CASSLVSVGTTYEQYF. The CDR3 nucleotides read TGTGCCAGCAGCTTAGTCTCGGTGGGAACTACCTACGAGCAGTACTTC.

The chain recombines TRBV24-1 with TRBJ2-5; TRBD2 matches at 7 bases. The length of the CDR3 is 18 residues. J was trimmed by 4 bases and V by 7 bases; bases with no gene match: 20. Germline CDR1 and CDR2: KGHDR and SFDVKD. The CDR3 region has the DNA TGTGCCACCAGCCACCCGCGGGGAGGGGACCTTGGGAGAGAGACCCAGTACTTC. This gives the protein CATSHPRGGDLGRETQYF.

The chain has TRBV6-2 or TRBV6-3 and TRBJ2-7; TRBD1 agrees at 8 bases. The ends lost 10 bases at V and 5 bases at J; junction bases unmatched: 13. From germline, CDR1 is MNHEY and CDR2 SVGEGT. There are 14 residues in the CDR3. The CDR3 is CATLTRTGRDEQYF. CDR3 bases: TGTGCCACCTTGACTCGGACAGGGCGTGACGAGCAGTACTTC.